The sequence of this T cell receptor (beta chain) was determined in a study of blood T cell repertoires in COVID-19 (dated by TCRdb to about 2020). Study-level background: The collaborator samples originated in the United States, Italy and Spain and spanned the acute and convalescent phases of COVID-19. Where HLA class I and class II types were available, the types were taken from metadata supplied by the sample provider, not from assay-based typing. A de-identified subject ID, COVID-19 status, age in years and sex were almost always included in the sample metadata. The samples were drawn from the first 160 participants of the ongoing ImmuneRACE study and from about 1,200 subjects provided by 6 global collaborators. The material from the prospective study consisted of cDNA or gDNA derived from T cells, B-cell-depleted T cells, or PBMCs. The repertoires were released in a freely available public database intended as a resource for research on the immune response to SARS-CoV-2. Deeply sampled blood TCRbeta repertoires from subjects exposed to, actively infected with, or recovered from COVID-19 were included in the dataset.

To note about this clone: What antigen it recognizes has not been identified. The input lacks base qualities; no much larger clone sits a single base away.

The immunoSEQ Assay, a bias-controlled multiplex PCR, was used to amplify TCRbeta CDR3 regions from genomic DNA. In the paper's pipeline: The number of nucleated cells in each sample was estimated from the amplification of reference gene primers within the assay. Sequence reads were collapsed and filtered to measure the absolute abundance of every unique TCRbeta CDR3 rearrangement. For each sample, productive Simpson clonality was calculated as the square root of Simpson's diversity index across productive rearrangements. TCRdb's version of the immuneACCESS table is confined to in-frame rearrangements and falls short of the full clone set. An unresolved V gene accounts for under half of the shortfall where checked; the remainder is of unknown origin. That table furnishes V, J and clone size, whereas the DNA furnished D and trimming. This sample is represented by over 95,000 clones; approximately 90% of them were singletons. The ten top clones hold roughly 19% of the sample.

Based on the germline V gene, the CDR1 and CDR2 sequences are MNHEY and SVGEGT. The germline V and J ends show losses of 0 bases and 5 bases respectively, and no gene match explains 6 bases of the junction. From the cysteine up to the phenylalanine, the CDR3 has a length of 16 residues. Kept here is only the CDR3 DNA, which spans 48 bases and is read in frame from base 1. Whole blood was collected in K2EDTA tubes by collaborating institutions according to the institutions' own protocols. For TCRbeta analysis, collaborators shipped samples as frozen whole blood, isolated PBMCs, or DNA extracted from either of those sample types. Overall study outcomes, separate from this receptor: The quantity of clinical and demographic metadata differed by source and by participant and was supplied without curation.

The specimen was peripheral blood. The TCR originated in a human donor with acute or convalescent COVID-19. The donor label of this sample is uncertain. The chain joins TRBV6-2 or TRBV6-3 to TRBJ1-5; the junction holds 8 bases that match TRBD1. The CDR3 reads as follows: CASSYSLDRVHQPQHF. The sequence in DNA is TGTGCCAGCAGTTACTCTCTGGACAGGGTCCATCAGCCCCAGCATTTT.